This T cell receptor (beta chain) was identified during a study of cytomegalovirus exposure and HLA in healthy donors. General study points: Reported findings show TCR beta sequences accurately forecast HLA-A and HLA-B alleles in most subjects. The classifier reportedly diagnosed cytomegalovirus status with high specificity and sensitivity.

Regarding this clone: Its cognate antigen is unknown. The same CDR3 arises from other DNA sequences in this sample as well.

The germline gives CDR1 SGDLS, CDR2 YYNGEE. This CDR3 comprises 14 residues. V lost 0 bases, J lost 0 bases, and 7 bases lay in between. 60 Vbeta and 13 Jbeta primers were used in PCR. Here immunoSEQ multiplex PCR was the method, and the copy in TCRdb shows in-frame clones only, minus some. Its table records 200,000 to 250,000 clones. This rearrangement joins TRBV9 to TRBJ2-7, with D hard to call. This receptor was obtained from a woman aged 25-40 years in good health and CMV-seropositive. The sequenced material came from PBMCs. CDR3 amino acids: CASSVGGSSYEQYF. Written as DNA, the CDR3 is TGTGCCAGCAGCGTAGGTGGCAGCTCCTACGAGCAGTACTTC.